This is a list of T cell receptor beta chains from one sample in a study of cytomegalovirus exposure and HLA in healthy donors. The assay was immunoSEQ multiplex PCR, and TCRdb's table has in-frame clones only and misses some. The sample has 100,000 to 150,000 clones; around 9% are singletons. The material sequenced was PBMCs. These receptors all come from a middle-aged man in good health and CMV-seronegative. CDR3s include the opening cysteine and the closing phenylalanine or tryptophan. D genes are given only for firm matches. Only some rows state a clone size, as once, few, many or a class for expanded clones.

clone_size: few
d_call: .
j_call: TRBJ1-5
v_call: TRBV27
cdr3_nt: TGTGCCAGCAGTTTTAACGCGGGACTTGCCCAGCATTTT
cdr3_aa: CASSFNAGLAQHF

clone_size: few
d_call: TRBD1
j_call: TRBJ1-6
v_call: TRBV6-5
cdr3_nt: TGTGCCAGCAGTTACGTTGGGACAGCTAATTCACCCCTCCACTTT
cdr3_aa: CASSYVGTANSPLHF

clone_size: few
d_call: TRBD1
j_call: TRBJ2-2
v_call: TRBV28
cdr3_nt: TGTGCCAGCAGTCGGGACAGGGGGCGAGGCGGGGAGCTGTTTTTT
cdr3_aa: CASSRDRGRGGELFF

clone_size: .
d_call: TRBD1
j_call: TRBJ2-7
v_call: TRBV10-3
cdr3_nt: TGTGCCATTAAACCGGGACAGGGTAAGATATACGAGCAGTACTTC
cdr3_aa: CAIKPGQGKIYEQYF

clone_size: .
d_call: .
j_call: TRBJ1-5
v_call: TRBV19
cdr3_nt: TGTGCCAGTAAGCAGGCCCGGTTTGACAATCAGCCCCAGCATTTT
cdr3_aa: CASKQARFDNQPQHF

clone_size: .
d_call: TRBD1
j_call: TRBJ1-1
v_call: TRBV6-1
cdr3_nt: TGTGCCAGCAGGGACAGGGTTGAAGCTTTCTTT
cdr3_aa: CASRDRVEAFF

clone_size: .
d_call: TRBD1
j_call: TRBJ1-2
v_call: TRBV27
cdr3_nt: TGTGCCAGCAGTTTAAGGACAGGGAATGGCTACACCTTC
cdr3_aa: CASSLRTGNGYTF

clone_size: few
d_call: TRBD1
j_call: TRBJ1-1
v_call: TRBV5-1
cdr3_nt: TGCGCCAGCAGCTTGAGGTCCGGGACAGGGGATATGAACACTGAAGCTTTCTTT
cdr3_aa: CASSLRSGTGDMNTEAFF

clone_size: .
d_call: TRBD1
j_call: TRBJ1-4
v_call: TRBV18
cdr3_nt: TGTGCCAGCTCCCTTGACAGGGGAAATGAAAAACTGTTTTTT
cdr3_aa: CASSLDRGNEKLFF

clone_size: .
d_call: .
j_call: TRBJ1-5
v_call: TRBV7-9
cdr3_nt: TGTGCCAGCAGCTTTGGAGGCAATAATCAGCCCCAGCATTTT
cdr3_aa: CASSFGGNNQPQHF

clone_size: few
d_call: .
j_call: TRBJ1-2
v_call: TRBV30
cdr3_nt: TGTGCCTGGAGCACGAGTAACTATGGCTACACCTTC
cdr3_aa: CAWSTSNYGYTF

clone_size: .
d_call: .
j_call: TRBJ1-1
v_call: TRBV6-1
cdr3_nt: TGTGCCAGCAAGCCGGGTCCGGGCACTGAAGCTTTCTTT
cdr3_aa: CASKPGPGTEAFF

clone_size: few
d_call: .
j_call: TRBJ1-4
v_call: TRBV18
cdr3_nt: TGTGCCAGCTCACCCCGGACAGAGAATGAAAAACTGTTTTTT
cdr3_aa: CASSPRTENEKLFF

clone_size: few
d_call: TRBD2
j_call: TRBJ2-1
v_call: TRBV6-5
cdr3_nt: TGTGCCAGCAGATCCGGGACTAGTAACTACAATGAGCAGTTCTTC
cdr3_aa: CASRSGTSNYNEQFF

clone_size: .
d_call: TRBD1
j_call: TRBJ1-1
v_call: TRBV7-2
cdr3_nt: TGTGCCAGCAGCCCCCCCGACAGGGTGCACACTGAAGCTTTCTTT
cdr3_aa: CASSPPDRVHTEAFF

clone_size: few
d_call: .
j_call: TRBJ2-2
v_call: TRBV5-4
cdr3_nt: TGTGCCAGCAGGCGAAACACCGGGGAGCTGTTTTTT
cdr3_aa: CASRRNTGELFF

clone_size: few
d_call: TRBD1
j_call: TRBJ1-1
v_call: TRBV10-3
cdr3_nt: TGTGCCATCAGTGAGCAGGGGGAGTTCGGCACTGAAGCTTTCTTT
cdr3_aa: CAISEQGEFGTEAFF

clone_size: .
d_call: TRBD2
j_call: TRBJ2-1
v_call: TRBV9
cdr3_nt: TGTGCCAGCAGCCCTAGGACTAGCGGGGTTGAGCAGTTCTTC
cdr3_aa: CASSPRTSGVEQFF

clone_size: .
d_call: .
j_call: TRBJ2-1
v_call: TRBV7-3
cdr3_nt: TGTGCCAGCAGCACGACTGCGTCCTACAATGAGCAGTTCTTC
cdr3_aa: CASSTTASYNEQFF

clone_size: few
d_call: TRBD1
j_call: TRBJ2-2
v_call: TRBV27
cdr3_nt: TGTGCCAGCAGCCGACAGGGGACCGGGGAGCTGTTTTTT
cdr3_aa: CASSRQGTGELFF

clone_size: .
d_call: .
j_call: TRBJ1-4
v_call: TRBV18
cdr3_nt: TGTGCCAGCTCACCGGGACACAGGGAGAATGAAAAACTGTTTTTT
cdr3_aa: CASSPGHRENEKLFF

clone_size: few
d_call: TRBD2
j_call: TRBJ2-1
v_call: TRBV4-2
cdr3_nt: TGTGCCAGCAGCCGGGCGGGAAACGGGGGGAACAATGAGCAGTTCTTC
cdr3_aa: CASSRAGNGGNNEQFF

clone_size: few
d_call: TRBD2
j_call: TRBJ2-1
v_call: TRBV13
cdr3_nt: TGTGCCAGCAGCTTAGCTAGGACTAGTCCAATCTTC
cdr3_aa: CASSLARTSPIF

clone_size: .
d_call: TRBD2
j_call: TRBJ2-7
v_call: TRBV7-2
cdr3_nt: TGTGCCAGCAGCCCACTCGGGACTAGCGGCTCCTACGAGCAGTACTTC
cdr3_aa: CASSPLGTSGSYEQYF

clone_size: .
d_call: .
j_call: TRBJ1-2
v_call: TRBV7-6
cdr3_nt: TGTGCCAGCAGCCTTGCCCCGGGACATGACTATGGCTACACCTTC
cdr3_aa: CASSLAPGHDYGYTF

clone_size: few
d_call: TRBD1
j_call: TRBJ2-2
v_call: TRBV5-1
cdr3_nt: TGCGCCAGCAGCCCACTGACAGGGTTGAACACCGGGGAGCTGTTTTTT
cdr3_aa: CASSPLTGLNTGELFF

clone_size: few
d_call: TRBD1
j_call: TRBJ2-5
v_call: TRBV28
cdr3_nt: TGTGCCAGCAGCACCCGGGACAGACTACCCCAGGAGACCCAGTACTTC
cdr3_aa: CASSTRDRLPQETQYF

clone_size: .
d_call: .
j_call: TRBJ2-4
v_call: TRBV30
cdr3_nt: TGTGCCTGGAAGGCTGAGGGCGGCATTCAGTACTTC
cdr3_aa: CAWKAEGGIQYF

clone_size: few
d_call: .
j_call: TRBJ2-3
v_call: TRBV4-1
cdr3_nt: TGCGCCAGCAGCCAACCACTCACTAGCACAGATACGCAGTATTTT
cdr3_aa: CASSQPLTSTDTQYF